These 18 T cell receptor beta chains came from one sample sequenced in a study of regulatory T cells in long-lasting Graves disease. Indicated time point: persistent/refractory GD, antithyroid drugs over 5 years with positive TRAb. The TCR library used RNA extracted from PBMCs. Both iRepertoire HTBI primers and Arm-PCR of CDR3 regions were used to build the TCR beta libraries. TCRdb reprocessed the multiplex PCR reads with MiXCR, giving one entry per CDR3 protein. The table shows 430,000 or so distinct CDR3 sequences, with roughly a fifth occurring only once. Sequencing used peripheral blood mononuclear cells (PBMCs), obtained when the disease was refractory, from a patient treated with antithyroid drugs. These receptors all come from a female donor with Graves disease.

This clonotype was seen a handful of times. The V call is TRBV6-1, the J call TRBJ2-5; D tentatively reads TRBD1 or TRBD2 (5 bases each). The CDR3 sequence is 13 residues long. Trimming removed 8 bases from V and 0 bases from J, with 10 bases in between. Germline CDR1 and CDR2: MNHNS and SASEGT. CDR3 nucleotide sequence: TGTGCCAGCGCAGGGACGGACCAAGAGACCCAGTACTTC. Translation gives CASAGTDQETQYF.

This clonotype was seen only a few times. The rearrangement links TRBV20-1 to TRBJ1-3; no reliable D call. The CDR3 spans 13 residues. V lost 5 bases to trimming and J lost 1 base, with 9 bases between them. The V gene's germline CDR1 is DFQATT and CDR2 SNEGSKA (reference sequence). For the CDR3, the DNA is TGCAGTGCTCAGGTGGGGTCTGGAAACACCATATATTTT. This sequence encodes CSAQVGSGNTIYF.

Turning to this clonotype: A single base separates this from a much larger clone, so it may be a read error. The chain has TRBV5-5 and TRBJ2-7; 7 bases are a match to TRBD1. There are 16 residues in the CDR3. Germline V gene lookup returns CDR1 SGHKS and CDR2 YYEKEE (reference sequence). Here the CDR3 DNA reads TGTGCCAGCAGATATGGCCCAGCAGGGGGTCTCTACGAGCGGTACTTC. Translating gives CASRYGPAGGLYERYF. Supplemented by reference TRBV5-5 and TRBJ2-7, the full variable domain reads DAGVTQSPTHLIKTRGQQVTLRCSPISGHKSVSWYQQVLGQGPQFIFQYYEKEERGRGNFPDRFSARQFPNYSSELNVNALLLGDSALYLCASRYGPAGGLYERYFGPGTRLTVT.

V gene TRBV11-2 combines with J gene TRBJ1-5, with D perhaps TRBD1 (5 bases). Germline V CDR1 and CDR2: SGHAT, FQNNGV. Between the trimmed V and J ends, which lost 4 bases and 2 bases, there was a span of 15 bases. The CDR3 runs to 16 residues. The CDR3 reads CASSYDLGEGNQPQHF. CDR3 sequence (DNA): TGTGCCAGCAGCTACGATCTGGGGGAGGGCAATCAGCCCCAGCATTTT.

At least ten counts were recorded for this clonotype. The chain links TRBV6-1 to TRBJ2-5; 9 positions match TRBD2. Germline V gene sequence: CDR1 MNHNS, CDR2 SASEGT. The CDR3 length is 16 residues. J was trimmed by 5 bases and V by 4 bases; bases with no gene match: 11. CDR3 coding DNA: TGTGCCAGCAGTGCCCTGGCGGGAGGGGTGCGGGAGACCCAGTACTTC. It is translated as CASSALAGGVRETQYF.

This clonotype was counted many times. V is TRBV3-1 and J is TRBJ2-2, with a tentative D call TRBD2 (5 bases). CDR1 is LGHDT, CDR2 YNNKEL, per germline (reference sequence). The V gene lost 0 bases and the J gene lost 1 base, with 12 bases spanning the gap. The CDR3 sequence is 17 residues long. The CDR3 reads CASSQDYWTLNTGELFF. The CDR3 nucleotides are TGTGCCAGCAGCCAAGATTATTGGACTTTGAACACCGGGGAGCTGTTTTTT.

This clonotype was detected only a few times. This may be a read error, as it is one base from a much larger clone. The CDR3 sequence: CASTGTGGNTEALF. CDR3 nucleotides: TGTGCCAGCACCGGGACAGGGGGAAACACTGAAGCTCTCTTT. The V gene is TRBV6-1, the J gene TRBJ1-1; the match to TRBD1 covers 11 bases. Germline CDR1 reads MNHNS; CDR2 reads SASEGT. The CDR3 is made up of 14 amino acids.

Concerning this clonotype: Compared with germline, one end of the junction differs, possibly owing to a read error. J is TRBJ1-2 and V is TRBV28, with D perhaps TRBD1 (5 bases). This CDR3 has 15 amino acids. Germline V gives CDR1 MDHEN, CDR2 SYDVKM. CDR3 region: CASSLFGADNYGYTF. In nucleotides, the CDR3 is TGTGCCAGCAGCTTATTCGGGGCAGACAACTATGGCTACACCTTC.

Concerning this clonotype: Relative to the germline gene, one junction end is altered; a read error may explain this. The gene calls are TRBV12-3 or TRBV12-4 and TRBJ2-7; 9 bases are shared with TRBD2. The CDR3 runs to 14 residues. DNA of the CDR3: TGTGCCAGCAGTATAGCGGGAGTTGTCTACGAGCAGTCCTTC. Amino acids: CASSIAGVVYEQSF.

This clonotype was counted many times. The CDR3 loop reads CSAVRTIQETQYF. CDR3 coding DNA: TGCAGTGCAGTGCGGACCATCCAAGAGACCCAGTACTTC. The V call is TRBV20-1, the J call TRBJ2-5; no clear D gene. The CDR3 consists of 13 residues. Per the germline V gene, CDR1 is DFQATT and CDR2 is SNEGSKA (reference sequence). V was trimmed by 6 bases and J by 1 base, leaving 12 bases between them.

The chain couples TRBV28 to TRBJ1-5; 9 bases are shared with TRBD1. The junction had 14 bases not matched to a gene; V was cut back by 5 bases and J by 0 bases. The CDR3 totals 19 residues. Germline loops: CDR1 MDHEN, CDR2 SYDVKM. In DNA, the CDR3 is TGTGCCAGCAGTGCCCGACAGGGGGGGGGGCTTTATAGCAATCAGCCCCAGCATTTT. It codes for CASSARQGGGLYSNQPQHF.

This clonotype was observed at least ten times. This chain uses TRBV7-2 with TRBJ1-4; the match to TRBD1 covers 7 bases. This CDR3 spans 14 amino acids. In germline, CDR1 is SGHTA, CDR2 FQGNSA. J was trimmed by 8 bases and V by 4 bases; bases with no gene match: 7. The CDR3 spells CASSSRGWTEKLFF. DNA for the CDR3: TGTGCCAGCAGCTCCAGGGGGTGGACCGAAAAACTGTTTTTT.

A few counts support this clonotype. The gene calls are TRBV30 and TRBJ2-7, with 8 bases that match TRBD2. The V segment lost 1 base and the J segment 5 bases; nucleotides outside the gene matches: 10. Germline V lookup: CDR1 GTSNPN, CDR2 SVGIG (reference sequence). The CDR3 extends over 15 amino acids. The CDR3 loop is CAWSAFGRAMDEQYF. CDR3 nucleotides: TGTGCCTGGAGTGCCTTCGGGAGGGCCATGGACGAGCAGTACTTC.

This clonotype has only a few counts. This chain links TRBV20-1 with TRBJ1-1, with D perhaps matching TRBD1 (5 bases). The CDR3 extends over 14 amino acids. The germline gives CDR1 DFQATT, CDR2 SNEGSKA (reference sequence). Trimming left V 2 bases short and J 0 bases short, with 10 bases between. The CDR3 sequence is CSARRQGVNTEAFF. The CDR3 DNA reads TGCAGTGCTAGAAGGCAGGGTGTGAACACTGAAGCTTTCTTT.

The V call is TRBV6-5, the J call TRBJ2-5; 9 nucleotides align to TRBD2. V lost 1 base and J lost 1; bases outside the gene matches: 10. Germline assignment: CDR1 MNHEY and CDR2 SVGAGI. The CDR3 covers 18 residues. The CDR3 DNA follows: TGTGCCAGCAGTTACTTCCTAGCGGGGAACCTGGCCCAAGAGACCCAGTACTTC. Translation: CASSYFLAGNLAQETQYF.

In DNA, the CDR3 is TGTGCCAGTAGTATAGGCCTGTCGGTGGAGCAGTACTTC. Its protein is CASSIGLSVEQYF. The chain has TRBV19 and TRBJ2-7; D is unclear. V lost 1 base and J 7 bases, leaving 11 bases between the germline ends. Germline V lookup: CDR1 LNHDA, CDR2 SQIVND (reference sequence). This CDR3 has 13 amino acids.

In its sample, this clonotype was seen many times. This rearrangement joins TRBV29-1 to TRBJ1-2; 8 nucleotides match TRBD1. CDR3 length: 11 amino acids. V trimming: 6 bases; J trimming: 8 bases; junction bases outside the gene matches: 5. Germline-derived CDR1 and CDR2 are SQVTM and ANQGSEA. The CDR3 loop is CSVYGTGGYTF. CDR3 in DNA: TGCAGCGTATACGGGACAGGCGGCTACACCTTC.

This clonotype was observed many times. V and J are TRBV2 and TRBJ1-5, with 8 bases identical to TRBD1. This CDR3 comprises 15 residues. V lost 6 bases, J lost 3 bases, and 7 bases stayed unmatched. CDR1 is SNHLY and CDR2 is FYNNEI in the germline V gene. For the CDR3, the DNA is TGTGCCAGCAGCGTCCAGGGGGCATTCAATCAGCCCCAGCATTTT. Translation: CASSVQGAFNQPQHF.